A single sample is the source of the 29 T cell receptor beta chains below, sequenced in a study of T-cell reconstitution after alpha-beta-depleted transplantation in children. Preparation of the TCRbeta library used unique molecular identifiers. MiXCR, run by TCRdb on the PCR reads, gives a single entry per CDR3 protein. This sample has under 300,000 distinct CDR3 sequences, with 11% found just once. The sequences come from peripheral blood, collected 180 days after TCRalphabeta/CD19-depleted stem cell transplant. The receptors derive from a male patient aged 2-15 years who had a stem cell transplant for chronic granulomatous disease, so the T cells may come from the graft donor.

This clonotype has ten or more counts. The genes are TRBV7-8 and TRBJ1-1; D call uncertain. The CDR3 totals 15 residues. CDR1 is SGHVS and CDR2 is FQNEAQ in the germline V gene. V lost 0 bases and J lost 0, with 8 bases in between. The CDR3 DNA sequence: TGTGCCAGCAGCTTAGCTGTGGGGATGAACACTGAAGCTTTCTTT. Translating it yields CASSLAVGMNTEAFF.

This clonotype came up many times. This chain's CDR3 is CASSFGGSVDTQYF. Written as DNA, the CDR3 is TGTGCCAGCAGTTTCGGCGGGAGTGTAGATACGCAGTATTTT. The chain joins TRBV12-3 or TRBV12-4 to TRBJ2-3; 7 bases fit TRBD2. Losses at the gene ends were 3 bases for V and 5 bases for J; bases not matched to a gene: 5. The CDR3 runs 14 residues.

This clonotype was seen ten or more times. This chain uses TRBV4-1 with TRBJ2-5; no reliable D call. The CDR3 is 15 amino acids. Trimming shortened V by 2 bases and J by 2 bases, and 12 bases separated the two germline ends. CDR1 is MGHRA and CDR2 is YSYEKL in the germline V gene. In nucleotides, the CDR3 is TGCGCCAGCAGCCAACTACCGTATTCGCAAGAGACCCAGTACTTC. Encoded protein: CASSQLPYSQETQYF.

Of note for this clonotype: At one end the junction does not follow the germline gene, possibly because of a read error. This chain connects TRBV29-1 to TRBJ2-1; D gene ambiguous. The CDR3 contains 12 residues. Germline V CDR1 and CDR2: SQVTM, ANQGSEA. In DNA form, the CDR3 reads TGCAGCGTTGAAGGCCCATACAGTGAGCAGTTCTTC. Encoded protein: CSVEGPYSEQFF.

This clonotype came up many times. The CDR3 DNA sequence: TGTGCCAGCAGTCCGATACCCGGGACAGGGCCTTCTCGAGAGACCCAGTACTTC. It translates to CASSPIPGTGPSRETQYF. The rearrangement uses TRBV28 and TRBJ2-5; TRBD1 agrees at 9 bases. V lost 5 bases to trimming and J lost 4 bases; unmatched junction nucleotides: 17. The CDR3 covers 18 residues. Germline V gene data show CDR1 as MDHEN and CDR2 as SYDVKM.

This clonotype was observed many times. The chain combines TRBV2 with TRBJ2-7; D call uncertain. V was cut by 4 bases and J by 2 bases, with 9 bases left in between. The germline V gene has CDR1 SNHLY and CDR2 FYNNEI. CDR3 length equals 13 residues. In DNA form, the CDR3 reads TGTGCCAGCAGTGCCCGGCTGACCTACGAGCAGTACTTC. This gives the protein CASSARLTYEQYF.

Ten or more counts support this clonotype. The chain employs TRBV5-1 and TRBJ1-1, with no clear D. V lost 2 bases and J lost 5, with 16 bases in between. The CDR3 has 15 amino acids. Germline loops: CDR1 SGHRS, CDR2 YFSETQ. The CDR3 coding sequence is TGCGCCAGCAGCTTATCAAAGGGTAAGGTTACTGAAGCTTTCTTT. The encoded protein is CASSLSKGKVTEAFF.

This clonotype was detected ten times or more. CDR3 DNA: TGTGCCAGCTCACCACGGACCCCCCAGACAGGCTCCTATGGCTACACCTTC. It translates to CASSPRTPQTGSYGYTF. The rearrangement links TRBV18 to TRBJ1-2; D may be TRBD1 (6 bases). The CDR3 has 17 amino acids. Germline values: CDR1 KGHSH, CDR2 LQKENI. Between the trimmed V and J ends, which lost 1 base and 4 bases, there was a span of 19 bases.

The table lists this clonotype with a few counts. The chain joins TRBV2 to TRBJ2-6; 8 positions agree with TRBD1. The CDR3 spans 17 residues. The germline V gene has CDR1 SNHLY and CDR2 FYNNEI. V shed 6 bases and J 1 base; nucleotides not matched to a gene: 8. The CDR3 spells CASRQDRVLSGANVLTF. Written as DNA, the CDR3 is TGTGCCAGCAGACAGGACAGGGTTTTATCTGGGGCCAACGTCCTGACTTTC.

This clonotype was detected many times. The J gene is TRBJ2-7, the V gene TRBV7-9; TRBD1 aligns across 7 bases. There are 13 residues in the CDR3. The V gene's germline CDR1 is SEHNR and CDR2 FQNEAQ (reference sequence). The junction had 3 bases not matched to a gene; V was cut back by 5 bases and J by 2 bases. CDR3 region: CASSTGQTYEQYF. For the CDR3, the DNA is TGTGCCAGCAGCACGGGACAGACCTACGAGCAGTACTTC. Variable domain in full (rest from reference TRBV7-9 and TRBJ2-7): DTGVSQNPRHKITKRGQNVTFRCDPISEHNRLYWYRQTLGQGPEFLTYFQNEAQLEKSRLLSDRFSAERPKGSFSTLEIQRTEQGDSAMYLCASSTGQTYEQYFGPGTRLTVT.

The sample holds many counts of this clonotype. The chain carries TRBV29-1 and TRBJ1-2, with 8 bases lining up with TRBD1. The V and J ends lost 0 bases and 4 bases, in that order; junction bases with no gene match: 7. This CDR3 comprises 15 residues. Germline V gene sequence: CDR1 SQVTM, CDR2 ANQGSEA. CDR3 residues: CSVEDDRGGSYGYTF. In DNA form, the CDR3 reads TGCAGCGTTGAAGACGACAGGGGAGGAAGCTATGGCTACACCTTC. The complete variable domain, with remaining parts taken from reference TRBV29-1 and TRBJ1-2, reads SAVISQKPSRDICQRGTSLTIQCQVDSQVTMMFWYRQQPGQSLTLIATANQGSEATYESGFVIDKFPISRPNLTFSTLTVSNMSPEDSSIYLCSVEDDRGGSYGYTFGSGTRLTVV.

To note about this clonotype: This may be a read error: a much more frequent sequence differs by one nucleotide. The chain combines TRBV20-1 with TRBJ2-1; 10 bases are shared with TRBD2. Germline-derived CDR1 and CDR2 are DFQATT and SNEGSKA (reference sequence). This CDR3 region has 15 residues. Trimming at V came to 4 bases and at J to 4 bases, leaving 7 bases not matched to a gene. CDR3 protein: CSAKDPSGRYNEQFF. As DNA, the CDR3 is TGCAGTGCTAAAGATCCTAGCGGGAGATACAATGAGCAGTTCTTC.

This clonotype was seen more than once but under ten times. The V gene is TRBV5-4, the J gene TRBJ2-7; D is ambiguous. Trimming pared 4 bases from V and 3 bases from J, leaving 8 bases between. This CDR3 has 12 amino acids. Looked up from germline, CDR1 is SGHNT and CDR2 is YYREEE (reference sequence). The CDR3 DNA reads TGTGCCAGCAGCGGAAACAACTACGAGCAGTACTTC. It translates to CASSGNNYEQYF. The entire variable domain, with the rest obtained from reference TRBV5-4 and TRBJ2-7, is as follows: ETGVTQSPTHLIKTRGQQVTLRCSSQSGHNTVSWYQQALGQGPQFIFQYYREEENGRGNFPPRFSGLQFPNYSSELNVNALELDDSALYLCASSGNNYEQYFGPGTRLTVT.

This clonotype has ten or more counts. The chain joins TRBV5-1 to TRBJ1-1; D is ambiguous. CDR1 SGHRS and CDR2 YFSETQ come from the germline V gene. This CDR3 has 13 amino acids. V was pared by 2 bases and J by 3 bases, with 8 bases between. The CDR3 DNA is TGCGCCAGCAGCTTCCTGGTTGACACTGAAGCTTTCTTT. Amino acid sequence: CASSFLVDTEAFF.

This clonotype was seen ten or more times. In DNA, the CDR3 is TGTGCCAGCAGTACTCGGGACCATCCTTATTATGGCTACACCTTC. Translation gives CASSTRDHPYYGYTF. The V gene is TRBV6-5, the J gene TRBJ1-2; TRBD1 might be the D (5 bases). The CDR3 has 15 residues. Germline CDR1 and CDR2: MNHEY and SVGAGI. V was pared by 5 bases and J by 5 bases, with 18 bases between.

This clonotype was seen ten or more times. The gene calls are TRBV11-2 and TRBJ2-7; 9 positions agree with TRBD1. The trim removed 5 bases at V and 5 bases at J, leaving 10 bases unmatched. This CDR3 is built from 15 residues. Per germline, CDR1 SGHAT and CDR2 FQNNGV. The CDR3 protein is CASSQRQGVFNEQYF. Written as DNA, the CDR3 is TGTGCCAGCAGCCAAAGACAGGGGGTTTTCAACGAGCAGTACTTC.

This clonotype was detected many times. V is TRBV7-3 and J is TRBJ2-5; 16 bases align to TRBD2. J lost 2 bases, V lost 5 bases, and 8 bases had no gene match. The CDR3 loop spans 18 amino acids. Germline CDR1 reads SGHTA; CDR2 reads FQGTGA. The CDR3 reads CASSQGLAGGFWQETQYF. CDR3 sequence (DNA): TGTGCCAGCAGCCAGGGACTAGCGGGGGGGTTCTGGCAAGAGACCCAGTACTTC.

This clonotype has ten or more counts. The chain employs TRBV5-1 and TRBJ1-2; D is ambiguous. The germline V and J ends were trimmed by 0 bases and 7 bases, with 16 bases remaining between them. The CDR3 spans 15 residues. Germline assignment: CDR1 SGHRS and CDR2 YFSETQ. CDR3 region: CASSLEARVSGGYTF. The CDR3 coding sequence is TGCGCCAGCAGCTTGGAAGCCCGGGTATCGGGTGGCTACACCTTC. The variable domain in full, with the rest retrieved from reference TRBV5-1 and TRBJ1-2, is KAGVTQTPRYLIKTRGQQVTLSCSPISGHRSVSWYQQTPGQGLQFLFEYFSETQRNKGNFPGRFSGRQFSNSRSEMNVSTLELGDSALYLCASSLEARVSGGYTFGSGTRLTVV.

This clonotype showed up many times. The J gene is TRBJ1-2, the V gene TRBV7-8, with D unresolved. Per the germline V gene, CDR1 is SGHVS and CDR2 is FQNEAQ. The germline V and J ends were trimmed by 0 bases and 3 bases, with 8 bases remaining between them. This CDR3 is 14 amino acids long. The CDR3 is CASSLADGDYGYTF. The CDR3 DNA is TGTGCCAGCAGCTTAGCCGACGGTGACTATGGCTACACCTTC.

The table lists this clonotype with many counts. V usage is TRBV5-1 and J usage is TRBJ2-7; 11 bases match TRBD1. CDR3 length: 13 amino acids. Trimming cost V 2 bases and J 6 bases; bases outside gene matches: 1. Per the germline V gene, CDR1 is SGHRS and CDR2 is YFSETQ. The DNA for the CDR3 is TGCGCCAGCAGCTTCGGACAGGGGGCCGAGCAGTACTTC. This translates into CASSFGQGAEQYF.

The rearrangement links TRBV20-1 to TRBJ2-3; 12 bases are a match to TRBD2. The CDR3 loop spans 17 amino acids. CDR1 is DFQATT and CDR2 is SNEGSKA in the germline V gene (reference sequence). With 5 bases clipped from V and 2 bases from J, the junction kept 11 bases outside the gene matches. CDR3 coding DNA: TGCAGTGCTTATACTCCGGGACTAGCGGGTTACACAGATACGCAGTATTTT. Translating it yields CSAYTPGLAGYTDTQYF.

The CDR3 region has the DNA TGCGCCAGCCAGGACAGGAGCTCCTACGAGCAGTACTTC. It is translated as CASQDRSSYEQYF. V is TRBV23-1 and J is TRBJ2-7; 7 bases fit TRBD1. TRBV23-1 is known as an ORF, though its function is uncertain. The J segment lost 0 bases and the V segment lost 8 bases, leaving 4 bases of the junction unmatched. The CDR3 spans 13 residues.

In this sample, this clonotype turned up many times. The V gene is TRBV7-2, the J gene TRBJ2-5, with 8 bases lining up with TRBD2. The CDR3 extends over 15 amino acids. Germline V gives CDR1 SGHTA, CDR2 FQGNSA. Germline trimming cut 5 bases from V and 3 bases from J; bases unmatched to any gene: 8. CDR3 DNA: TGTGCCAGCAGCCAACCCGGGGGGGGAGAAGAGACCCAGTACTTC. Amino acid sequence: CASSQPGGGEETQYF.

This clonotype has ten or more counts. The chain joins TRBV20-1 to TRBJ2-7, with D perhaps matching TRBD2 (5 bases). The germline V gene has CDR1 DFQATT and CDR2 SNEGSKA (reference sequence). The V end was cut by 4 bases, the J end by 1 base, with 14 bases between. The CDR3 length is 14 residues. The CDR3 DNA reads TGCAGTGCTACTGACCACAAGCGGTCCTACGAGCAGTACTTC. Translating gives CSATDHKRSYEQYF.

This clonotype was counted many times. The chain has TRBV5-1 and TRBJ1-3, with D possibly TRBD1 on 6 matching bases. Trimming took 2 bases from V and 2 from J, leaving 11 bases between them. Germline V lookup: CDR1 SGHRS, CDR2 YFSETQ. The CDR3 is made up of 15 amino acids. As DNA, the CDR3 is TGCGCCAGCAGCTTCGGGGGGCAAGCTGGAAACACCATATATTTT. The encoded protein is CASSFGGQAGNTIYF.

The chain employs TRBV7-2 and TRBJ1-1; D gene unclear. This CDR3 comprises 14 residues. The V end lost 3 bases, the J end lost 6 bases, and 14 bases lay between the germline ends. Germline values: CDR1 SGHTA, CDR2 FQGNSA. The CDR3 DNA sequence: TGTGCCAGCAGCTTGGCAGCAGACTCAGCTGAAGCTTTCTTT. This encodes CASSLAADSAEAFF. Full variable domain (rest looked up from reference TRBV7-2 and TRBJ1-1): GAGVSQSPSNKVTEKGKDVELRCDPISGHTALYWYRQSLGQGLEFLIYFQGNSAPDKSGLPSDRFSAERTGGSVSTLTIQRTQQEDSAVYLCASSLAADSAEAFFGQGTRLTVV.

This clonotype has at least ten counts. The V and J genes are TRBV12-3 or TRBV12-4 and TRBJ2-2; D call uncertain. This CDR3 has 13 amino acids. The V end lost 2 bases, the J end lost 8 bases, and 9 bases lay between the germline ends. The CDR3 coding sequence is TGTGCCAGCAGTTTACCCCCGCAGGGGGAGCTGTTTTTT. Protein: CASSLPPQGELFF.

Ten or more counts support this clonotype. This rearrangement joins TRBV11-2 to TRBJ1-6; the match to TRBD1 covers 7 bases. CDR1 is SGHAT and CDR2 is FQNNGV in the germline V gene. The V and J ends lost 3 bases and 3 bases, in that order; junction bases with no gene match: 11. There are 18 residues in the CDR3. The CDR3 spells CASSLDRGGTVYNSPLHF. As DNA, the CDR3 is TGTGCCAGCAGCTTGGACCGGGGGGGGACAGTCTATAATTCACCCCTCCACTTT.

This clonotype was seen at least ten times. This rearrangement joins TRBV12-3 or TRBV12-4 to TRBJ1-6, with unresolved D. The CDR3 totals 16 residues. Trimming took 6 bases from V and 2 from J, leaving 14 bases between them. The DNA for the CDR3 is TGTGCCAGCAGACTCCGAAGCGGCACCTATAATTCACCCCTCCACTTT. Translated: CASRLRSGTYNSPLHF.